The entry that follows covers one T cell receptor (beta chain) sequence. The source of the sample is a study of blood T cell repertoires in COVID-19. Across the study: From the United States, Italy and Spain came samples of acute and convalescent COVID-19.

Individuals aged about 18 to 95 years were recruited from roughly 23 US areas. From germline, CDR1 is KGHDR and CDR2 SFDVKD. The CDR3 is 13 amino acids. V was trimmed by 5 bases and J by 3 bases, leaving 9 bases between them. Only in-frame clones appear in the TCRdb table, and some are missing; sequencing was by immunoSEQ multiplex PCR. The sample lists roughly 200,000 clones; around 85% were seen once. The chain couples TRBV24-1 to TRBJ1-2; D is unresolved. The sample taken for sequencing was PBMCs or T cells enriched from blood (not recorded which). The receptor was isolated from a man in his forties who had recovered from COVID-19. CDR3 amino acids: CATSGVEDYGYTF. Written as DNA, the CDR3 is TGTGCCACCAGTGGAGTCGAAGACTATGGCTACACCTTC.